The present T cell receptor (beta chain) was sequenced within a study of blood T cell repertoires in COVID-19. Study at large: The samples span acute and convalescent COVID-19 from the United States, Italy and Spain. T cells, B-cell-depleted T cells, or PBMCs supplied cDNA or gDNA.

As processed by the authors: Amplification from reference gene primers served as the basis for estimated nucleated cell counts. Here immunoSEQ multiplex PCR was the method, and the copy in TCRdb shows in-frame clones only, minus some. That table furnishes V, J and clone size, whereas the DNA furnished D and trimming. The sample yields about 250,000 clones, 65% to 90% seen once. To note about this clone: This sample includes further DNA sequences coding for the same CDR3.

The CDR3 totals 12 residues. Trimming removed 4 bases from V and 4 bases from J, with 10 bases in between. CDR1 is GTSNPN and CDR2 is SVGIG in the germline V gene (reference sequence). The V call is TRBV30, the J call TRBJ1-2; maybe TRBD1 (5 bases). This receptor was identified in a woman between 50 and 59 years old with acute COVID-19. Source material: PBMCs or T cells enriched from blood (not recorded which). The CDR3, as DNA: TGTGCCTGGAACCCGGGGGGCTATGGCTACACCTTC. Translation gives CAWNPGGYGYTF.